What follows are 32 T cell receptor beta chains derived from one specimen sequenced in a study of CD8 T cells in ankylosing spondylitis. Notes on the study in general: What seemed typical of ankylosing spondylitis blood was a TCR beta motif built from roughly eight highly homologous variants.

Their target antigens are unknown. Each CDR3 protein gets one entry after TCRdb re-called the 5' RACE reads with MiXCR. The top ten hold 30% to 35% of the sample, which has around 130,000 distinct CDR3 sequences, roughly 15% seen once. What was sequenced was blood, either unsorted or a sorted T cell fraction (not recorded which). These receptors all come from a male donor with ankylosing spondylitis.

The table lists this clonotype with a few counts. This rearrangement joins TRBV3-1 to TRBJ1-2; D remains ambiguous. Per germline, CDR1 LGHDT and CDR2 YNNKEL (reference sequence). The V gene lost 0 bases and the J gene lost 5 bases, with 7 bases spanning the gap. The CDR3 consists of 13 residues. CDR3 bases: TGTGCCAGCAGCCAAGATTCGGGGTATGGCTACACCTTC. Its protein product is CASSQDSGYGYTF.

This clonotype was observed at least ten times. The chain combines TRBV12-3 or TRBV12-4 with TRBJ1-1, with 7 bases lining up with TRBD1. The CDR3 loop spans 13 amino acids. The junction had 4 bases not matched to a gene; V was cut back by 3 bases and J by 6 bases. The CDR3 sequence is CASSFLGGSEAFF. The CDR3 DNA reads TGTGCCAGCAGTTTTTTAGGGGGCTCTGAAGCTTTCTTT.

This clonotype was counted only a few times. The genes are TRBV20-1 and TRBJ2-7; 9 positions agree with TRBD2. V shed 1 base, J shed 6 bases, and the junction held 7 bases outside the gene matches. CDR1 is DFQATT, CDR2 SNEGSKA, per germline (reference sequence). This CDR3 comprises 14 residues. This chain's CDR3 is CSARVVTSGREQYF. The CDR3 nucleotides read TGCAGTGCTAGAGTAGTGACTAGCGGTCGCGAGCAGTACTTC.

This sequence joins TRBV7-9 and TRBJ2-1, with a tentative D call TRBD2 (7 bases). Looked up from germline, CDR1 is SEHNR and CDR2 is FQNEAQ (reference sequence). Trimming cost V 4 bases and J 8 bases, with 18 bases left between them. The CDR3 covers 15 residues. CDR3 protein: CASSSWGGLDDEQFF. CDR3 in DNA: TGTGCCAGCAGCTCGTGGGGGGGCCTCGACGATGAGCAGTTCTTC.

The chain carries TRBV19 and TRBJ1-5, with TRBD1 as a possible D gene (6 bases). CDR1 LNHDA and CDR2 SQIVND come from the germline V gene (reference sequence). V lost 7 bases, J lost 1 base, and 11 bases lay in between. The CDR3 contains 14 residues. CDR3 bases: TGTGCCAGTAACTCTCAGGGGAGCAATCAGCCCCAGCATTTT. Protein: CASNSQGSNQPQHF.

The genes are TRBV7-3 and TRBJ2-2, with D tentatively TRBD1 or TRBD2 (5 bases each). The V and J ends lost 2 bases and 5 bases respectively, with 9 bases between them. The CDR3 spans 14 residues. From germline, CDR1 is SGHTA and CDR2 FQGTGA. CDR3 protein: CASSLAGTTGELFF. The CDR3, as DNA: TGTGCCAGCAGCTTAGCCGGGACGACCGGGGAGCTGTTTTTT.

This rearrangement joins TRBV4-2 to TRBJ2-3, with TRBD2 identical over 9 bases. The CDR3 runs to 15 residues. Germline lookup yields CDR1 LGHNA and CDR2 YNFKEQ. The V and J ends lost 6 bases and 0 bases, in that order; junction bases with no gene match: 4. CDR3 loop: CASSRTSASTDTQYF. The CDR3 DNA reads as TGTGCCAGCAGTCGGACTAGCGCAAGCACAGATACGCAGTATTTT.

This clonotype was detected a few times. The CDR3: CASSLVWGLGELFF. CDR3 nucleotide sequence: TGTGCCAGCAGCTTAGTCTGGGGGCTCGGGGAGCTGTTTTTT. This chain connects TRBV7-2 to TRBJ2-2, with D possibly matching TRBD1 (6 bases). Trimming left V 1 base short and J 7 bases short, with 10 bases between. This CDR3 is 14 amino acids long. Germline V CDR1 and CDR2: SGHTA, FQGNSA.

Only a few counts were recorded for this clonotype. This chain joins TRBV10-3 and TRBJ2-1; D is possibly TRBD1 (5 bases). Germline values: CDR1 ENHRY, CDR2 SYGVKD. The CDR3 covers 15 residues. V gave up 0 bases and J gave up 7 bases, with 13 bases separating them. CDR3: CAISESRDIVNEQFF. The DNA of the CDR3 is TGTGCCATCAGTGAGTCCAGGGATATTGTTAATGAGCAGTTCTTC.

This clonotype has a handful of counts. The chain carries TRBV13 and TRBJ2-1, with 10 bases fitting TRBD2. This CDR3 comprises 15 residues. With 4 bases clipped from V and 5 bases from J, the junction kept 5 bases outside the gene matches. Germline-derived CDR1 and CDR2 are PRHDT and FYEKMQ (reference sequence). CDR3 residues: CASSSASGSHNEQFF. CDR3 DNA sequence: TGTGCCAGCAGCTCGGCTAGCGGGAGCCACAATGAGCAGTTCTTC.

The CDR3 protein is CASSTGTGEAFF. DNA for the CDR3: TGTGCCAGCAGCACAGGGACAGGTGAAGCTTTCTTT. The V and J genes are TRBV7-3 and TRBJ1-1; 8 bases are shared with TRBD1. Unmatched junction bases numbered 3, after V lost 5 bases and J lost 7 bases. This CDR3 contains 12 residues. Germline V gives CDR1 SGHTA, CDR2 FQGTGA.

This clonotype was observed a handful of times. The chain uses TRBV27 and TRBJ2-2; a possible D gene is TRBD1 (6 bases). CDR1 MNHEY and CDR2 SMNVEV come from the germline V gene (reference sequence). V dropped 5 bases and J dropped 4 bases, with 14 bases sitting between them. The CDR3 spans 15 residues. CDR3 in DNA: TGTGCCAGCAGTGTCACAGGGTTCGCCACCGGGGAGCTGTTTTTT. Its translation: CASSVTGFATGELFF.

This clonotype has a handful of counts. The chain has TRBV5-1 and TRBJ1-1; D gene unclear. Trimming stripped 1 base from V and 6 bases from J, with 10 bases between. CDR3 size: 13 residues. Germline CDR1 reads SGHRS; CDR2 reads YFSETQ. The CDR3 bases are TGCGCCAGCAGCTTGTTGGGGTACCCTGAAGCTTTCTTT. Its protein product is CASSLLGYPEAFF. Full variable domain (rest looked up from reference TRBV5-1 and TRBJ1-1): KAGVTQTPRYLIKTRGQQVTLSCSPISGHRSVSWYQQTPGQGLQFLFEYFSETQRNKGNFPGRFSGRQFSNSRSEMNVSTLELGDSALYLCASSLLGYPEAFFGQGTRLTVV.

The chain recombines TRBV14 with TRBJ2-1; 8 bases map to TRBD2. Germline V CDR1 and CDR2: SGHDN, FVKESK. J lost 9 bases, V lost 0 bases, and 10 bases had no gene match. The CDR3 consists of 16 residues. The CDR3 spells CASSQDWVAGRGEQFF. CDR3 DNA sequence: TGTGCCAGCAGCCAAGATTGGGTAGCGGGACGTGGTGAGCAGTTCTTC.

V gene TRBV4-1 combines with J gene TRBJ2-7; possibly TRBD1 for D (6 bases). Trimming removed 2 bases at V and 1 base at J, with 15 bases between. Germline values: CDR1 MGHRA, CDR2 YSYEKL. The CDR3 loop spans 16 amino acids. The CDR3, as DNA: TGCGCCAGCAGCCAACCTACCAGGGGATTTTCCTACGAGCAGTACTTC. Its protein product is CASSQPTRGFSYEQYF.

In this sample, this clonotype turned up a few times. The genes are TRBV20-1 and TRBJ1-2; the D gene is possibly TRBD1 (5 bases). This CDR3 comprises 12 residues. V lost 8 bases, J lost 4 bases, and 14 bases lay in between. From germline, CDR1 is DFQATT and CDR2 SNEGSKA (reference sequence). The chain's CDR3 is CSSSGTPYGYTF. CDR3 nucleotide sequence: TGCAGTTCTTCCGGGACTCCCTATGGCTACACCTTC.

This clonotype has more than one count but fewer than ten. This chain links TRBV5-1 with TRBJ2-1; D is ambiguous. Germline CDR1 reads SGHRS; CDR2 reads YFSETQ. This CDR3 is 14 amino acids long. Between the trimmed V and J ends, which lost 3 bases and 5 bases, there was a span of 12 bases. The CDR3 loop reads CASSYEDPNNEQFF. In DNA form, the CDR3 reads TGCGCCAGCAGCTACGAGGACCCTAACAATGAGCAGTTCTTC.

This clonotype has more than one count but fewer than ten. The chain joins TRBV9 to TRBJ1-1, with 7 bases fitting TRBD1. The CDR3 contains 14 residues. V shed 4 bases, J shed 3 bases, and the junction held 6 bases outside the gene matches. Germline V gene sequence: CDR1 SGDLS, CDR2 YYNGEE. The CDR3, as DNA: TGTGCCAGCAGCTACACAGGGGCGGACACTGAAGCTTTCTTT. Its protein is CASSYTGADTEAFF.

CDR3 region: CASSFERGSYNEQFF. CDR3 bases: TGTGCCAGCAGTTTTGAGAGGGGGTCCTACAATGAGCAGTTCTTC. This chain links TRBV27 with TRBJ2-1; D perhaps matches TRBD1 (6 bases). The V and J ends lost 3 bases and 1 base respectively, with 10 bases between them. CDR3 length: 15 amino acids. Germline V gene lookup returns CDR1 MNHEY and CDR2 SMNVEV (reference sequence).

This clonotype was seen a few times. The V and J genes are TRBV12-3 or TRBV12-4 and TRBJ2-7; TRBD2 agrees at 11 bases. The J segment lost 6 bases and the V segment lost 7 bases, leaving 5 bases of the junction unmatched. CDR3 length: 13 amino acids. DNA of the CDR3: TGTGCCAGCACTAGCGGGAGGAAGGGCGAGCAGTACTTC. Translated, it gives CASTSGRKGEQYF.

This clonotype was observed a few times. The chain is built from TRBV27 and TRBJ1-5; D may be TRBD1 (6 bases). The germline CDR1 and CDR2 sequences are MNHEY and SMNVEV (reference sequence). The CDR3 covers 16 residues. Trimming left V 0 bases short and J 4 bases short, with 13 bases between. The CDR3: CASSLSAGAKNQPQHF. The CDR3 nucleotides are TGTGCCAGCAGTTTATCGGCAGGGGCTAAAAATCAGCCCCAGCATTTT.

Many counts were recorded for this clonotype. V and J are TRBV27 and TRBJ2-1; D call uncertain. CDR1 MNHEY and CDR2 SMNVEV come from the germline V gene (reference sequence). The germline V and J ends were trimmed by 8 bases and 7 bases, with 9 bases remaining between them. This CDR3 contains 11 residues. The CDR3 DNA is TGTGCCAGCGTCTGGGGTAATGAGCAGTTCTTC. Protein sequence: CASVWGNEQFF.

The gene calls are TRBV7-8 and TRBJ2-6; D is unresolved. Trimming removed 8 bases from V and 0 bases from J, with 14 bases in between. The CDR3 loop spans 16 amino acids. From germline, CDR1 is SGHVS and CDR2 FQNEAQ. CDR3 in DNA: TGTGCCAGCGTTCGGGTCCCCCTCTCTGGGGCCAACGTCCTGACTTTC. Translating it yields CASVRVPLSGANVLTF.

The rearrangement joins TRBV7-8 to TRBJ1-1; 7 bases match TRBD1. Germline assignment: CDR1 SGHVS and CDR2 FQNEAQ. V dropped 3 bases and J dropped 0; count of bases not matched to a gene: 16. The CDR3 has 19 amino acids. The CDR3 sequence: CASSFKAGQPRLMNTEAFF. In nucleotides, the CDR3 is TGTGCCAGCAGCTTTAAGGCGGGACAGCCGCGCTTAATGAACACTGAAGCTTTCTTT.

This clonotype has ten or more counts. This sequence joins TRBV29-1 and TRBJ2-1, with 10 bases fitting TRBD2. Germline-derived CDR1 and CDR2 are SQVTM and ANQGSEA. The CDR3 is 16 amino acids. After removal of 6 bases from V and 4 bases from J, the junction contained 12 bases not matched to a gene. CDR3 in amino acids: CSVRPSGRAGYNEQFF. DNA for the CDR3: TGCAGCGTCCGCCCCAGCGGGAGGGCCGGTTACAATGAGCAGTTCTTC.

The V and J genes are TRBV12-3 or TRBV12-4 and TRBJ2-1; possible D gene TRBD2, 5 bases. CDR3 size: 12 residues. Trimming took 6 bases from V and 12 from J, leaving 15 bases between them. CDR3 sequence: CASRGDLARQFF. Written as DNA, the CDR3 is TGTGCCAGCAGGGGAGACTTAGCGCGGCAGTTCTTC.

The chain recombines TRBV20-1 with TRBJ2-3; maybe TRBD2 (6 bases). The CDR3 runs to 16 residues. V lost 3 bases, J lost 3 bases, and 19 bases lay in between. Germline loops: CDR1 DFQATT, CDR2 SNEGSKA (reference sequence). The CDR3 reads CSARSSGRELTDTQYF. CDR3 in DNA: TGCAGTGCTAGGTCCTCTGGACGGGAGCTAACAGATACGCAGTATTTT.

In this sample, this clonotype turned up many times. The J gene is TRBJ1-5, the V gene TRBV11-3; 10 nucleotides agree with TRBD1. This CDR3 is built from 15 residues. Germline loops: CDR1 SGHNT, CDR2 YENEEA. The V and J ends lost 1 base and 5 bases, in that order; junction bases with no gene match: 2. DNA of the CDR3: TGTGCCAGCAGCTTAGCCGGACAGGGGGATCAGCCCCAGCATTTT. Translating gives CASSLAGQGDQPQHF.

This clonotype was observed many times. The V call is TRBV3-1, the J call TRBJ2-1; 7 nucleotides agree with TRBD2. Per germline, CDR1 LGHDT and CDR2 YNNKEL (reference sequence). The CDR3 runs 18 residues. V was pared by 4 bases and J by 2 bases, with 14 bases of the junction left unmatched. In DNA, the CDR3 is TGTGCCAGCAGCCGAGGCCTTCCTGCTAGCGGACCCTACAATGAGCAGTTCTTC. Amino acids: CASSRGLPASGPYNEQFF.

This chain links TRBV27 with TRBJ2-1, with D tentatively TRBD1 (6 bases). This CDR3 is 15 amino acids long. V gave up 5 bases and J gave up 1 base, with 12 bases separating them. Germline V gene sequence: CDR1 MNHEY, CDR2 SMNVEV (reference sequence). CDR3 nucleotide sequence: TGTGCCAGCAGTATCAGGGGCAGTTCCTACAATGAGCAGTTCTTC. Protein sequence: CASSIRGSSYNEQFF.

The CDR3 DNA is TGTGCCAGCAGTTACTATGGGACAGGGGCCGGGGAGCTGTTTTTT. Amino acids: CASSYYGTGAGELFF. V and J are TRBV6-2 or TRBV6-3 and TRBJ2-2; 10 bases fit TRBD1. V dropped 1 base and J dropped 6; count of bases not matched to a gene: 2. The CDR3 length is 15 residues. In germline, CDR1 is MNHEY, CDR2 SVGEGT.

V is TRBV3-1 and J is TRBJ2-1, with a tentative D call TRBD2 (6 bases). CDR3 length: 16 residues. Germline V gene sequence: CDR1 LGHDT, CDR2 YNNKEL (reference sequence). V lost 4 bases and J 2 bases, leaving 15 bases between the germline ends. The CDR3, as DNA: TGTGCCAGCAGCCCCCGGACTAACCTACCCTACAATGAGCAGTTCTTC. Its translation: CASSPRTNLPYNEQFF.